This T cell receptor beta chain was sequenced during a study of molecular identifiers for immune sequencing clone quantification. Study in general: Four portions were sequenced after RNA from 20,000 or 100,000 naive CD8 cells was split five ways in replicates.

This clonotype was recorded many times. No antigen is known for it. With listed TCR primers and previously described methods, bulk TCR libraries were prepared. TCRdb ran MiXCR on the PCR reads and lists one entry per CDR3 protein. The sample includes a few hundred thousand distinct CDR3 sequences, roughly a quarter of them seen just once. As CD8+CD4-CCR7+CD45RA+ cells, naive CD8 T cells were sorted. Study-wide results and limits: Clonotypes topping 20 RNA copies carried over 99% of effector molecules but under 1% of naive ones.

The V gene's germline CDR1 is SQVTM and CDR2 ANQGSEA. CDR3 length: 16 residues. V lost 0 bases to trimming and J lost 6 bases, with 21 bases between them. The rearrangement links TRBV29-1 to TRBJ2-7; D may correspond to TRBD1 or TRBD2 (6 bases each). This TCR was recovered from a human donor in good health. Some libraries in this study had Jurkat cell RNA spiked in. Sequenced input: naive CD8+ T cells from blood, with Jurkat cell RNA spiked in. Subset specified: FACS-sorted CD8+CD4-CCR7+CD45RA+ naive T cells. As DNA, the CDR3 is TGCAGCGTTGAAGAGAGGGGTAGGGGGTTTAGCGGCGAGCAGTACTTC. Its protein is CSVEERGRGFSGEQYF.